This TCR beta chain was captured in a study of response to subunit inactivated influenza vaccine (dated by TCRdb to 2017 to 2018). Some background on the complete study: The study used deep quantitative T cell receptor repertoire profiling to track responses to a trivalent subunit inactivated influenza vaccine. What the study reported, not specific to this receptor: The authors proposed that each seasonal influenza vaccination may bring in only a limited number of new T cells.

The library was generated by RT-PCR. Sequencing relied on an Illumina HiSeq 2500. TCRdb passed the public sequencing reads through fastp at Q25 and MiXCR, retaining productive beta sequences. A single entry per CDR3 protein holds the most common genes and DNA from its merged rows. The sample includes about 500,000 distinct CDR3 sequences, with more than 15% observed a single time. The top ten clonotypes cover 3% to 3.5% of the sample. This clonotype was counted only a few times. Its recognized antigen is unknown. One base away there is no much larger clone; base qualities are not given. From the germline V gene (reference sequence), CDR1 is DFQATT and CDR2 is SNEGSKA. The CDR3, cysteine through phenylalanine, is 13 amino acids long. Kept here is only the CDR3 DNA, which spans 39 bases and is read in frame from base 1. V loses 6 bases of germline sequence and J loses 0 bases, and the interval between the two ends is 9 bases.

This specimen was CD4+ T cells sorted from PBMCs, taken about 24 months after vaccination. The rearrangement joined TRBV20-1 to TRBJ1-5, with the D gene not confidently named. The source of this sequence is a man in his fifties or sixties who received an inactivated influenza vaccine. Donor details come from another sample of the same person, matched by shared clones. CDR3 protein: CSAWTHSNQPQHF. The nucleotide sequence is TGCAGTGCCTGGACCCATAGCAATCAGCCCCAGCATTTT.